These 16 T cell receptor beta chains originate from one sample sequenced in a study of T cell repertoires in cytomegalovirus infection (dated by TCRdb to the late 2010s). Sequencing took place on an Illumina HiSeq 1500. The public reads were run again by TCRdb, first through fastp at Q25 and then through MiXCR, and only productive beta chains were kept. Every entry covers one CDR3 protein and lists the most common genes and DNA from its rows. The sample data list some 250,000 distinct CDR3 sequences, and around 9% of these were observed just once. Approximately 15% of the sample lies in the top ten. Sequencing was carried out using PBMCs. These receptors were taken from a human donor in good health (CMV status not recorded). Some clones in this sample may be carry-over from other donors' samples.

This clonotype was seen many times. V is TRBV6-1 and J is TRBJ1-1, with TRBD1 matching over 8 bases. After removal of 3 bases from V and 1 base from J, the junction contained 4 bases not matched to a gene. Germline CDR1 and CDR2: MNHNS and SASEGT. CDR3 length: 15 residues. The CDR3 DNA is TGTGCCAGCAGTGACCCGGGACAGGCGAACACTGAAGCTTTCTTT. This sequence encodes CASSDPGQANTEAFF.

This clonotype was observed at least ten times. This chain uses TRBV7-2 with TRBJ2-1, with unresolved D. V lost 0 bases, J lost 4 bases, and 4 bases lay in between. This CDR3 region has 13 residues. Germline lookup yields CDR1 SGHTA and CDR2 FQGNSA. The CDR3 protein is CASSLAPYNEQFF. CDR3 DNA: TGTGCCAGCAGCTTAGCCCCTTACAATGAGCAGTTCTTC.

This clonotype came up many times. This chain joins TRBV23-1 and TRBJ1-6, with D possibly being TRBD1 (5 bases). TRBV23-1 is labeled an ORF, and its function is uncertain. V lost 1 base and J 7 bases, leaving 20 bases between the germline ends. The CDR3 length is 18 residues. The CDR3 reads CASSQLGKGANLNSPLHF. CDR3 DNA sequence: TGCGCCAGCAGTCAATTGGGAAAAGGGGCGAATCTCAATTCACCCCTCCACTTT.

This clonotype was observed at least ten times. This rearrangement joins TRBV12-3 or TRBV12-4 to TRBJ1-6; TRBD1 is a possible D gene (6 bases). Trimming pared 5 bases from V and 7 bases from J, leaving 12 bases between. The CDR3 contains 14 residues. The CDR3 is CASSPRTANSPLHF. In nucleotides, the CDR3 is TGTGCCAGCAGTCCCCGGACAGCAAATTCACCCCTCCACTTT.

Remarks on this clonotype: A much larger clonotype is one base distant, so this may be a read error. This sequence joins TRBV12-3 or TRBV12-4 and TRBJ2-2, with D perhaps TRBD2 (6 bases). CDR3 length: 15 residues. CDR3 sequence reads: CTSSFLRENTGELFF. CDR3 coding DNA: TGTACCAGCAGTTTCTTGCGGGAGAACACCGGGGAGCTGTTTTTT.

This clonotype was found a few times. The chain recombines TRBV5-1 with TRBJ2-3; D may be TRBD1 or TRBD2 (5 bases each). The germline CDR1 and CDR2 sequences are SGHRS and YFSETQ. Between the trimmed V and J ends, which lost 0 bases and 5 bases, there was a span of 16 bases. The CDR3 has 16 residues. The CDR3 is CASSLGGTPVGDTQYF. CDR3 nucleotide sequence: TGCGCCAGCAGCTTGGGAGGGACCCCCGTGGGAGATACGCAGTATTTT.

This clonotype has more than one count but fewer than ten. The chain uses TRBV7-9 and TRBJ2-3; the D gene is possibly TRBD2 (5 bases). This CDR3 comprises 13 residues. The germline gives CDR1 SEHNR, CDR2 FQNEAQ (reference sequence). V gave up 5 bases and J gave up 6 bases, with 12 bases separating them. CDR3: CASSPLGGDTQYF. The CDR3 DNA sequence: TGTGCCAGCAGCCCCCTTGGCGGGGATACGCAGTATTTT.

The rearrangement joins TRBV7-2 to TRBJ2-5; 8 bases are a match to TRBD1. This CDR3 has 14 residues. CDR1 and CDR2 from the germline V gene are SGHTA and FQGNSA. Trimming at V came to 4 bases and at J to 1 base, leaving 2 bases not matched to a gene. CDR3 nucleotides: TGTGCCAGCAGCTCGGGACAGGTCCAAGAGACCCAGTACTTC. The encoded protein is CASSSGQVQETQYF. The complete variable domain, with remaining parts taken from reference TRBV7-2 and TRBJ2-5, reads GAGVSQSPSNKVTEKGKDVELRCDPISGHTALYWYRQSLGQGLEFLIYFQGNSAPDKSGLPSDRFSAERTGGSVSTLTIQRTQQEDSAVYLCASSSGQVQETQYFGPGTRLLVL.

This clonotype was observed a few times. The genes are TRBV12-3 or TRBV12-4 and TRBJ2-1; 8 bases map to TRBD1. The CDR3 totals 15 residues. The ends lost 3 bases at V and 8 bases at J; junction bases unmatched: 9. The CDR3 bases are TGTGCCAGCAGTTTTCGGGGACAGGTCTATGATGAGCAGTTCTTC. Amino acids: CASSFRGQVYDEQFF.

This clonotype appeared many times. The genes are TRBV7-2 and TRBJ1-2, with a possible D match to TRBD1 (5 bases). The CDR3 length is 16 residues. Trimming shortened V by 1 base and J by 2 bases, and 14 bases separated the two germline ends. Germline V gene data show CDR1 as SGHTA and CDR2 as FQGNSA. The CDR3 DNA sequence: TGTGCCAGCAGCTTAGACAGGACCCCGGCGAACTATGGCTACACCTTC. Its translation: CASSLDRTPANYGYTF.

There are many counts of this clonotype. The V call is TRBV29-1, the J call TRBJ1-1, with D unresolved. This CDR3 is built from 9 residues. CDR1 SQVTM and CDR2 ANQGSEA come from the germline V gene. Trimming stripped 6 bases from V and 3 bases from J, with 2 bases between. The CDR3 sequence: CSVDTEAFF. The CDR3 DNA sequence: TGCAGCGTGGACACTGAAGCTTTCTTT.

J is TRBJ2-7 and V is TRBV20-1, with a possible D match to TRBD2 (6 bases). V lost 3 bases, J lost 2 bases, and 14 bases lay in between. The germline V gene has CDR1 DFQATT and CDR2 SNEGSKA (reference sequence). The CDR3 sequence is 14 residues long. In DNA form, the CDR3 reads TGCAGTGCTAGGGTCGGAGGGGCCGCCTACGAGCAGTACTTC. It codes for CSARVGGAAYEQYF.

This clonotype has ten or more counts. The rearrangement joins TRBV12-3 or TRBV12-4 to TRBJ2-7, with 7 positions matching TRBD1. This CDR3 spans 13 amino acids. J was trimmed by 5 bases and V by 6 bases; bases with no gene match: 7. CDR3 protein: CASSVTGAHEQYF. Here the CDR3 DNA reads TGTGCCAGCAGCGTAACAGGGGCCCACGAGCAGTACTTC.

This chain uses TRBV19 with TRBJ1-5; D uncertain. Germline CDR1 is LNHDA and CDR2 is SQIVND (reference sequence). The ends were cut back, 3 bases at V and 0 bases at J, with 9 bases in the middle. CDR3 size: 15 residues. In DNA form, the CDR3 reads TGTGCCAGTAGTATTAGTCACGCTAGCAATCAGCCCCAGCATTTT. This codes for CASSISHASNQPQHF.

This clonotype was recorded many times. The chain joins TRBV6-5 to TRBJ2-1; 12 bases match TRBD2. Germline CDR1 and CDR2: MNHEY and SVGAGI. CDR3 size: 15 residues. The trim removed 6 bases at V and 10 bases at J, leaving 10 bases unmatched. The CDR3 spells CASRNRLAGVREQFF. Written as DNA, the CDR3 is TGTGCCAGCAGAAACAGACTAGCGGGAGTACGGGAGCAGTTCTTC.

The rearrangement links TRBV6-2 or TRBV6-3 to TRBJ1-1; D may be TRBD1 (6 bases). V gave up 5 bases and J gave up 6 bases, with 16 bases separating them. The CDR3 covers 14 residues. Germline V gene lookup returns CDR1 MNHEY and CDR2 SVGEGT. The chain's CDR3 is CASSPAGGVSEAFF. The CDR3 nucleotides are TGTGCCAGCAGTCCCGCCGGGGGCGTATCTGAAGCTTTCTTT.